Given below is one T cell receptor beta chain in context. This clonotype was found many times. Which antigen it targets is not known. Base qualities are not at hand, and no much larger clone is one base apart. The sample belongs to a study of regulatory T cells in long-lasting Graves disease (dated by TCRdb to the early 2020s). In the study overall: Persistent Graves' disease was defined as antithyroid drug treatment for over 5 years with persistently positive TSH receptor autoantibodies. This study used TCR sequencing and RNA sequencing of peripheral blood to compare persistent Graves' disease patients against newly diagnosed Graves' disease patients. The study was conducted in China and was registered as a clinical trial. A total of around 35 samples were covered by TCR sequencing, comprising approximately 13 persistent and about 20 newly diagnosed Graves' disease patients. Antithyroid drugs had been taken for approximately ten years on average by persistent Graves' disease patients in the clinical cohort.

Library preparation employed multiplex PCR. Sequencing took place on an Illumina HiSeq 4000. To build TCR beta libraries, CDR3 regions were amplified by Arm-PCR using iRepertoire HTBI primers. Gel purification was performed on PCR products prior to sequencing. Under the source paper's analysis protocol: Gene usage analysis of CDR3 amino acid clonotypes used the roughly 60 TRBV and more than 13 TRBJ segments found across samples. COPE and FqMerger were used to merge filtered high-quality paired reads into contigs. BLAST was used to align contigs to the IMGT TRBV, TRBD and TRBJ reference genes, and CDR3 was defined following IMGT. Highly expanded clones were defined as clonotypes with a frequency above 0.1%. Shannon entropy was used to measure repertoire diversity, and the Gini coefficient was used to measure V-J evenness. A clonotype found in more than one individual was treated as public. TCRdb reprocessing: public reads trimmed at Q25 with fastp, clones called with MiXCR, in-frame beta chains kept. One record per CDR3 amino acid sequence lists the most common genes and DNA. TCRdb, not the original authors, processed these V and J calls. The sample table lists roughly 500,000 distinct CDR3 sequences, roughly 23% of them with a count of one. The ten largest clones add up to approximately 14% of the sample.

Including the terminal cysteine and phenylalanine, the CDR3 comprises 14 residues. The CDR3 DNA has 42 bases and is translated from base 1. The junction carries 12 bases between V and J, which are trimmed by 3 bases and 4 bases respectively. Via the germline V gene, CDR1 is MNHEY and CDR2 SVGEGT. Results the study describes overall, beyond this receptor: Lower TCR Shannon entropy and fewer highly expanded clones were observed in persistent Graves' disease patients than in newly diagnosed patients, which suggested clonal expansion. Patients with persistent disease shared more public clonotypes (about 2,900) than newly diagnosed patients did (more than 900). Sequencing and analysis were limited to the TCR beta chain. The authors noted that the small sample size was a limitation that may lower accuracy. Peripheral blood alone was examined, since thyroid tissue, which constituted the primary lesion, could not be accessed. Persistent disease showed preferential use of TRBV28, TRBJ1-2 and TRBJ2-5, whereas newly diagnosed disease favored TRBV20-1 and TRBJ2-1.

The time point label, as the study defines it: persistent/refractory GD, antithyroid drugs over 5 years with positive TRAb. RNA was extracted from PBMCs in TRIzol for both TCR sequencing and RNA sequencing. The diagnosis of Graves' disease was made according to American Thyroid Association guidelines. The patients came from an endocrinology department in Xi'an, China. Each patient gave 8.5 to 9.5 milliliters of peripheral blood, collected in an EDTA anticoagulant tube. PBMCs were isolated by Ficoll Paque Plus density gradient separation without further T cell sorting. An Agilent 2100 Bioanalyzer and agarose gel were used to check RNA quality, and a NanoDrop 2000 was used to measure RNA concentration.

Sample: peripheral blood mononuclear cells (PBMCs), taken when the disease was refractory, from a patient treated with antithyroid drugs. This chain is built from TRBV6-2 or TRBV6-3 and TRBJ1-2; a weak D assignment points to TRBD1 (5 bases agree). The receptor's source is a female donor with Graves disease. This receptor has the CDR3 CASSYDRFFYGYTF. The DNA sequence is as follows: TGTGCCAGCAGTTATGACAGATTCTTCTATGGCTACACCTTC.